A single sample is the source of the 14 T cell receptor beta chains below, sequenced in a study of cytotoxic CD8 clonotypes in ibrutinib-treated CLL. Sequencing was performed with immunoSEQ multiplex PCR; in TCRdb, only in-frame clones are kept and a portion is missing. Of about 160,000 clones listed, about 80% are singletons. The sequencing here drew on PBMCs, taken after 12 months of ibrutinib treatment. These receptors were obtained from a human donor with chronic lymphocytic leukemia.

This chain joins TRBV19 and TRBJ2-3, with D possibly being TRBD1 (6 bases). The V end lost 5 bases, the J end lost 0 bases, and 18 bases lay between the germline ends. The CDR3 length is 17 residues. Germline assignment: CDR1 LNHDA and CDR2 SQIVND (reference sequence). The CDR3 reads CASSPPWGRLSTDTQYF. The CDR3 DNA follows: TGTGCCAGTAGTCCCCCATGGGGGCGCCTCAGCACAGATACGCAGTATTTT.

The chain combines TRBV5-1 with TRBJ2-2; a possible D gene is TRBD1 (6 bases). The germline V gene has CDR1 SGHRS and CDR2 YFSETQ. CDR3 length: 14 amino acids. With 6 bases removed from V and 1 base from J, the gap between germline ends came to 10 bases. This CDR3 reads CASNTQGNTGELFF. CDR3 coding DNA: TGCGCCAGCAACACACAGGGGAACACCGGGGAGCTGTTTTTT.

As for this clone: Other DNA sequences of this sample code for an identical CDR3. V gene TRBV28 combines with J gene TRBJ1-2; D gene uncertain. The CDR3 runs 11 residues. With 5 bases removed from V and 3 bases from J, the gap between germline ends came to 4 bases. Per germline, CDR1 MDHEN and CDR2 SYDVKM. CDR3 in amino acids: CASSGYYGYTF. Written as DNA, the CDR3 is TGTGCCAGCAGTGGGTACTATGGCTACACCTTC.

V and J are TRBV11-3 and TRBJ2-7, with 12 nucleotides matching TRBD2. The CDR3 runs to 19 residues. J gave up 3 bases and V 2 bases, and 14 bases lay outside the gene matches. Germline CDR1 SGHNT, CDR2 YENEEA. In DNA, the CDR3 is TGTGCCAGCAGCTTAATCGCCGGACTAGCGGGAAGAAGAGTCTACGAGCAGTACTTC. Translated: CASSLIAGLAGRRVYEQYF.

J is TRBJ2-1 and V is TRBV19; D may be TRBD2 (6 bases). Germline CDR1 and CDR2: LNHDA and SQIVND (reference sequence). Trimming pared 5 bases from V and 13 bases from J, leaving 15 bases between. The CDR3 spans 12 residues. The DNA of the CDR3 is TGTGCCAGTAGTGTGGACTACCGCGACCAGTTCTTC. Residues: CASSVDYRDQFF.

The CDR3 DNA follows: TGTGCCAGCGGTACAGGGGGGTCAACTAATGAAAAACTGTTTTTT. Translating gives CASGTGGSTNEKLFF. The chain links TRBV4-2 to TRBJ1-4; TRBD1 matches 8 bases. Germline V gene data show CDR1 as LGHNA and CDR2 as YNFKEQ. V dropped 8 bases and J dropped 0; count of bases not matched to a gene: 5. The CDR3 is made up of 15 amino acids.

This sequence joins TRBV19 and TRBJ2-4; 8 bases align to TRBD2. This CDR3 comprises 17 residues. Germline CDR1 reads LNHDA; CDR2 reads SQIVND (reference sequence). With 6 bases clipped from V and 3 bases from J, the junction kept 13 bases outside the gene matches. The CDR3 loop reads CASRDGTGGFGKNIQYF. For the CDR3, the DNA is TGTGCCAGTAGAGACGGCACGGGGGGGTTCGGCAAAAACATTCAGTACTTC. Drawing the rest from reference TRBV19 and TRBJ2-4, the complete variable domain is DGGITQSPKYLFRKEGQNVTLSCEQNLNHDAMYWYRQDPGQGLRLIYYSQIVNDFQKGDIAEGYSVSREKKESFPLTVTSAQKNPTAFYLCASRDGTGGFGKNIQYFGAGTRLSVL.

The chain uses TRBV7-2 and TRBJ1-2, with 8 nucleotides matching TRBD1. Germline CDR1 is SGHTA and CDR2 is FQGNSA. The ends lost 5 bases at V and 2 bases at J; junction bases unmatched: 4. CDR3 size: 14 residues. For the CDR3, the DNA is TGTGCCAGCAGCGCAGACAGGGGCAACTATGGCTACACCTTC. Translating gives CASSADRGNYGYTF.

This chain links TRBV15 with TRBJ2-3, with D unclear. This CDR3 region has 14 residues. V was shortened by 3 bases and J by 3 bases, with 10 bases between the two germline ends. The germline CDR1 and CDR2 sequences are LNHNV and YYDKDF (reference sequence). CDR3 residues: CATSSRDETDTQYF. The CDR3 bases are TGTGCCACCAGCAGTCGCGACGAAACAGATACGCAGTATTTT.

V and J are TRBV13 and TRBJ1-2; maybe TRBD1 (6 bases). V gave up 5 bases and J gave up 2 bases, with 9 bases separating them. Germline CDR1 and CDR2: PRHDT and FYEKMQ (reference sequence). The CDR3 spans 13 residues. Here the CDR3 reads CASSPRGNYGYTF. CDR3 bases: TGTGCCAGCAGCCCAAGGGGGAACTATGGCTACACCTTC.

J is TRBJ1-5 and V is TRBV2; D uncertain. This CDR3 spans 13 amino acids. CDR1 and CDR2 (germline): SNHLY, FYNNEI. Deletions cut 6 bases from V and 3 bases from J, with 9 bases between. CDR3 sequence reads: CASSSDLNQPQHF. CDR3 bases: TGTGCCAGCAGCTCGGACCTCAATCAGCCCCAGCATTTT.

The CDR3 DNA follows: TGTGCCAGCAGCCCCCGTCCCGGGACAGGGGCGAATTCACCCCTCCACTTT. This gives the protein CASSPRPGTGANSPLHF. The V gene is TRBV11-2, the J gene TRBJ1-6; 10 bases map to TRBD1. The CDR3 contains 17 residues. The junction had 11 bases not matched to a gene; V was cut back by 5 bases and J by 7 bases. Germline V gene lookup returns CDR1 SGHAT and CDR2 FQNNGV.

V gene TRBV7-9 combines with J gene TRBJ2-7; 9 positions agree with TRBD2. This CDR3 comprises 16 residues. The V gene end was trimmed by 4 bases and the J gene end by 4 bases; junction bases not matched to a gene: 11. The germline gives CDR1 SEHNR, CDR2 FQNEAQ (reference sequence). This CDR3 reads CASSSPLAGPHYEQYF. CDR3 DNA sequence: TGTGCCAGCAGCTCCCCCCTAGCGGGACCCCATTACGAGCAGTACTTC.

About this clone itself: At one end the junction does not follow the germline gene, possibly because of a read error. The rearrangement links TRBV29-1 to TRBJ2-3; D perhaps matches TRBD1 (5 bases). The CDR3 sequence is 13 residues long. Germline V CDR1 and CDR2: SQVTM, ANQGSEA. This chain's CDR3 is CSGEGARSDTQYF. CDR3 coding DNA: TGCAGCGGTGAAGGGGCCAGGTCAGATACGCAGTATTTT.